What follows are 10 T cell receptor beta chains derived from one specimen sequenced in a study of T cells in Graves' hyperthyroidism and ophthalmopathy. Regions amplified from RNA transcripts were the TCR beta CDR3 regions. An initial round of RT-PCR targeting the TCR CDR3 relied on the HTBI primer set. Via MiXCR, TCRdb re-called the multiplex PCR reads, giving one row per CDR3 protein. The sample carries more than 550,000 distinct CDR3 sequences, just under 45% recorded once. Sequences were obtained from peripheral blood or thyroid tissue (not recorded which). These receptors were taken from an adult man with Graves' disease, either hyperthyroidism or ophthalmopathy (not recorded which).

The V call is TRBV2, the J call TRBJ1-6; D perhaps matches TRBD1 (6 bases). CDR1 and CDR2 from the germline V gene are SNHLY and FYNNEI. Trimming removed 5 bases at V and 0 bases at J, with 14 bases between. This CDR3 region has 17 residues. The CDR3, as DNA: TGTGCCAGCAGTAACAGGGTTGTGAGCTCCTATAATTCACCCCTCCACTTT. Its protein is CASSNRVVSSYNSPLHF.

In regard to this clonotype: A much larger clone differs from this one at a single base, so this may be a read error. The rearrangement links TRBV7-6 to TRBJ2-7; D remains ambiguous. V dropped 4 bases and J dropped 2 bases, with 9 bases sitting between them. CDR1 SGHVS and CDR2 FNYEAQ come from the germline V gene. CDR3 length equals 13 residues. CDR3 region: CASSSRLTYEQYF. CDR3 nucleotide sequence: TGTGCCAGCAGCTCGCGGTTGACCTACGAGCAGTACTTC.

This rearrangement joins TRBV5-6 to TRBJ1-2; a possible D gene is TRBD1 (5 bases). The CDR3 length is 14 residues. Germline V lookup: CDR1 SGHDT, CDR2 YYEEEE. Trimming cost V 1 base and J 4 bases, with 11 bases left between them. The DNA for the CDR3 is TGTGCCAGCAGCTTGCGCGGGGGAGCCTATGGCTACACCTTC. Translating it yields CASSLRGGAYGYTF.

This chain uses TRBV29-1 with TRBJ2-5; TRBD1 matches at 7 bases. In germline, CDR1 is SQVTM, CDR2 ANQGSEA. The trim removed 7 bases at V and 4 bases at J, leaving 9 bases unmatched. The CDR3 spans 13 residues. For the CDR3, the DNA is TGCAGCGGTCGTACAGGGGTCCTAGAGACCCAGTACTTC. It specifies CSGRTGVLETQYF.

The rearrangement links TRBV7-8 to TRBJ2-7; the D call may be TRBD1 or TRBD2 (5 bases each). CDR1 and CDR2 (germline): SGHVS, FQNEAQ. The CDR3 runs to 18 residues. V lost 5 bases and J lost 0, with 23 bases in between. The CDR3 loop is CASSQDRPGLQSSYEQYF. CDR3 in DNA: TGTGCCAGCAGCCAAGATCGCCCGGGGCTCCAGAGCTCCTACGAGCAGTACTTC.

This clonotype was detected a few times. The chain recombines TRBV6-1 with TRBJ2-2; D unresolved. Looked up from germline, CDR1 is MNHNS and CDR2 is SASEGT. The CDR3 loop spans 13 amino acids. V shed 6 bases and J shed 4 bases, with 9 bases lying between them. The chain's CDR3 is CASRRPGTGELFF. CDR3 bases: TGTGCCAGCAGACGACCAGGCACCGGGGAGCTGTTTTTT.

This clonotype was found many times. The chain couples TRBV15 to TRBJ1-5, with 7 nucleotides matching TRBD1. The ends lost 4 bases at V and 6 bases at J; junction bases unmatched: 3. Germline CDR1 reads LNHNV; CDR2 reads YYDKDF (reference sequence). The CDR3 covers 13 residues. CDR3 DNA: TGTGCCACCAGCACACGACAGGGTCAGCCCCAGCATTTT. Translated: CATSTRQGQPQHF.

This clonotype showed up many times. J is TRBJ1-5 and V is TRBV10-3, with TRBD1 as a possible D gene (6 bases). Germline loops: CDR1 ENHRY, CDR2 SYGVKD. The germline V and J ends were trimmed by 6 bases and 6 bases, with 12 bases remaining between them. This CDR3 contains 13 residues. The CDR3 DNA sequence: TGTGCCATCAGAGCAGGGGAGGGTCAGCCCCAGCATTTT. It specifies CAIRAGEGQPQHF.

A few counts support this clonotype. V and J are TRBV30 and TRBJ1-2, with 8 bases aligning to TRBD1. The V gene end was trimmed by 4 bases and the J gene end by 4 bases; junction bases not matched to a gene: 8. CDR3 length equals 14 residues. Germline CDR1 reads GTSNPN; CDR2 reads SVGIG (reference sequence). This CDR3 is CAWTSGGKVYGYTF. The CDR3 DNA reads as TGTGCCTGGACGTCAGGGGGCAAGGTCTATGGCTACACCTTC.

The chain carries TRBV9 and TRBJ1-3, with a tentative D call TRBD1 (5 bases). V lost 5 bases and J 0 bases, leaving 15 bases between the germline ends. Germline CDR1 is SGDLS and CDR2 is YYNGEE. CDR3 length: 16 amino acids. The CDR3 nucleotides are TGTGCCAGCAGACCTGATTCAGGGTTCTCTGGAAACACCATATATTTT. It is translated as CASRPDSGFSGNTIYF. Complete variable domain (other parts from reference TRBV9 and TRBJ1-3): DSGVTQTPKHLITATGQRVTLRCSPRSGDLSVYWYQQSLDQGLQFLIQYYNGEERAKGNILERFSAQQFPDLHSELNLSSLELGDSALYFCASRPDSGFSGNTIYFGEGSWLTVV.